The 21 T cell receptor beta chains reported below all come from one sample, sequenced in a study of T cells in Graves' hyperthyroidism and ophthalmopathy. TCR beta CDR3 regions were amplified from RNA transcripts. HTBI primers drove first-round RT-PCR of the TCR CDR3. MiXCR, applied by TCRdb to the multiplex PCR reads, yields one record per CDR3 protein. This table has fewer than 750,000 distinct CDR3 sequences, around 45% appearing once. Sequences were obtained from peripheral blood or thyroid tissue (not recorded which). The receptors were sampled from a woman under 30 with Graves' hyperthyroidism.

This rearrangement joins TRBV24-1 to TRBJ2-7, with 10 bases matching TRBD2. Germline V gene lookup returns CDR1 KGHDR and CDR2 SFDVKD. CDR3 length: 15 residues. J gave up 3 bases and V 5 bases, and 6 bases lay outside the gene matches. As DNA, the CDR3 is TGTGCCACCAGTGCGCTAGCGGGAGTAAACTACGAGCAGTACTTC. It codes for CATSALAGVNYEQYF.

This clonotype was picked up a small number of times. The J gene is TRBJ2-3, the V gene TRBV13; D is unresolved. Trimming stripped 8 bases from V and 1 base from J, with 16 bases between. The CDR3 extends over 15 amino acids. From germline, CDR1 is PRHDT and CDR2 FYEKMQ (reference sequence). CDR3 in DNA: TGTGCCAGCGACGGAGACCAACTGGGCACAGATACGCAGTATTTT. Translated, it gives CASDGDQLGTDTQYF.

Regarding this clonotype: A much larger clone sits a single nucleotide away, making a read error possible. V and J are TRBV11-2 and TRBJ2-5; the D gene is possibly TRBD2 (6 bases). From germline, CDR1 is SGHAT and CDR2 FQNNGV. The CDR3 covers 13 residues. The CDR3 reads CASSPGLKETQHF. CDR3 DNA: TGTGCCAGCAGCCCAGGACTAAAAGAGACCCAGCACTTC.

The V and J genes are TRBV15 and TRBJ2-7; 9 bases agree with TRBD1. CDR1 and CDR2 from the germline V gene are LNHNV and YYDKDF (reference sequence). V dropped 4 bases and J dropped 3; count of bases not matched to a gene: 7. The CDR3 is 15 amino acids. The CDR3 sequence: CATSIPGQGIYEQYF. The CDR3 nucleotides read TGTGCCACCAGCATTCCTGGACAGGGGATCTACGAGCAGTACTTC.

This clonotype was seen at least ten times. The chain has TRBV20-1 and TRBJ1-5; 7 positions agree with TRBD1. The V gene end was trimmed by 6 bases and the J gene end by 0 bases; junction bases not matched to a gene: 11. CDR3 size: 16 residues. Germline V gives CDR1 DFQATT, CDR2 SNEGSKA (reference sequence). The CDR3 nucleotides read TGCAGTGCCGGATCAGGGACAGCGTATAGCAATCAGCCCCAGCATTTT. It codes for CSAGSGTAYSNQPQHF.

V is TRBV9 and J is TRBJ1-5, with D hard to call. V was cut by 5 bases and J by 11 bases, with 23 bases left in between. CDR1 is SGDLS and CDR2 is YYNGEE in the germline V gene. The CDR3 is made up of 15 amino acids. The CDR3 DNA is TGTGCCAGCAGTGAAGGCGGACCGGCAACAGAGACCCAGCATTTT. As protein: CASSEGGPATETQHF.

The sample holds many counts of this clonotype. V gene TRBV15 combines with J gene TRBJ2-7, with 11 bases identical to TRBD2. This CDR3 region has 16 residues. J lost 5 bases, V lost 0 bases, and 6 bases had no gene match. Per germline, CDR1 LNHNV and CDR2 YYDKDF (reference sequence). CDR3 protein: CATSRDNLAGGHEQYF. CDR3 bases: TGTGCCACCAGCAGAGATAATCTAGCGGGAGGTCACGAGCAGTACTTC.

The V and J genes are TRBV5-4 and TRBJ1-2; D perhaps matches TRBD1 (5 bases). This CDR3 comprises 14 residues. Germline V gene lookup returns CDR1 SGHNT and CDR2 YYREEE (reference sequence). V gave up 6 bases and J gave up 10 bases, with 22 bases separating them. The CDR3 reads CASTGGGRGSDYTF. The CDR3 nucleotides are TGTGCCAGCACCGGGGGAGGCAGAGGCTCTGACTACACCTTC.

Remarks on this clonotype: Possible read error: a much larger clone is one base away. V is TRBV12-3 or TRBV12-4 and J is TRBJ1-4; D is unresolved. V lost 6 bases to trimming and J lost 3 bases, with 11 bases between them. This CDR3 spans 14 amino acids. CDR3 protein: CASRPDAANEKLFF. In DNA form, the CDR3 reads TGTGCCAGCAGGCCAGACGCAGCTAATGAAAAACTGTTTTTT.

This clonotype was recorded many times. This chain joins TRBV19 and TRBJ1-2; D remains ambiguous. This CDR3 is built from 16 residues. Germline V lookup: CDR1 LNHDA, CDR2 SQIVND (reference sequence). V was shortened by 0 bases and J by 0 bases, with 11 bases between the two germline ends. The CDR3 DNA is TGTGCCAGTAGTATAGAGTGGGCGACCACTAACTATGGCTACACCTTC. This gives the protein CASSIEWATTNYGYTF.

This clonotype was detected once. This clone may be a read error of a much larger clone one base away. The V gene is TRBV5-1, the J gene TRBJ2-7; D uncertain. This CDR3 is 10 amino acids long. The germline V gene encodes CDR1 SGHRS and CDR2 YFSETQ. The CDR3 here is CAAVGFERYF. CDR3 nucleotide sequence: TGCGCCGCAGTAGGTTTCGAGCGGTACTTC.

In this sample, this clonotype turned up many times. The gene calls are TRBV5-1 and TRBJ1-1; weak D call: TRBD1 (6 bases). This CDR3 contains 14 residues. The V end lost 4 bases, the J end lost 7 bases, and 17 bases lay between the germline ends. Germline V lookup: CDR1 SGHRS, CDR2 YFSETQ. CDR3 DNA: TGCGCCAGCAGCCTACAGGGCCTGAAAGGTGAAGCTTTCTTT. Protein sequence: CASSLQGLKGEAFF.

The chain links TRBV29-1 to TRBJ1-2, with 9 bases aligning to TRBD1. From germline, CDR1 is SQVTM and CDR2 ANQGSEA. This CDR3 contains 15 residues. With V trimmed by 6 bases and J by 4 bases, 12 bases remained unmatched. As DNA, the CDR3 is TGCAGCGTGACAAACCGGGACAGGGCTAGCTATGGCTACACCTTC. It yields the protein CSVTNRDRASYGYTF.

V usage is TRBV24-1 and J usage is TRBJ2-7, with D possibly TRBD2 on 8 matching bases. Germline CDR1 KGHDR, CDR2 SFDVKD. This CDR3 contains 14 residues. Trimming shortened V by 7 bases and J by 4 bases, and 16 bases separated the two germline ends. The CDR3 spells CATSRDSGSYEQYF. CDR3 sequence (DNA): TGTGCCACCAGCCGGGACAGCGGGAGTTACGAGCAGTACTTC.

The chain is built from TRBV7-8 and TRBJ1-5; D gene unclear. Germline V gives CDR1 SGHVS, CDR2 FQNEAQ. This CDR3 is built from 13 residues. Trimming took off 5 bases at V and 14 bases at J, with 19 bases between the two ends. CDR3 DNA sequence: TGTGCCAGCAGCCCTACCGCTAGGGTAGACGAGCATTTT. The encoded protein is CASSPTARVDEHF.

The rearrangement uses TRBV5-4 and TRBJ2-5; D is uncertain. The CDR3 is 10 residues long. V lost 4 bases to trimming and J lost 11 bases, with 9 bases between them. Germline V gene lookup returns CDR1 SGHNT and CDR2 YYREEE (reference sequence). The CDR3 DNA sequence: TGTGCCAGCAGCCACGGGCGACAGTACTTC. Protein product: CASSHGRQYF.

This clonotype was counted ten times or more. The chain links TRBV10-3 to TRBJ2-7, with D uncertain. CDR3 length equals 14 residues. Trimming removed 3 bases from V and 0 bases from J, with 9 bases in between. Germline assignment: CDR1 ENHRY and CDR2 SYGVKD. CDR3 in amino acids: CAISEVTFSYEQYF. The CDR3, as DNA: TGTGCCATCAGTGAAGTGACATTCTCCTACGAGCAGTACTTC.

This clonotype was found many times. The chain employs TRBV20-1 and TRBJ2-5; D is possibly TRBD2 (6 bases). Between the trimmed V and J ends, which lost 0 bases and 4 bases, there was a span of 18 bases. Germline loops: CDR1 DFQATT, CDR2 SNEGSKA (reference sequence). This CDR3 comprises 16 residues. The CDR3 DNA reads TGCAGTGCTAGAGATCTTGGCGGGGAGGTTGCAGAGACCCAGTACTTC. Its translation: CSARDLGGEVAETQYF.

The sample holds many counts of this clonotype. The chain is built from TRBV19 and TRBJ1-2; D unresolved. CDR3 length: 13 residues. V lost 3 bases, J lost 6 bases, and 11 bases lay in between. In germline, CDR1 is LNHDA, CDR2 SQIVND (reference sequence). Written as DNA, the CDR3 is TGTGCCAGTAGTATGGGCAGGAGGGATGGCTACACCTTC. This codes for CASSMGRRDGYTF.

Concerning this clonotype itself: A much larger clone differs from this one at a single base, so this may be a read error. This chain connects TRBV19 to TRBJ1-2; the match to TRBD1 covers 9 bases. The CDR3 spans 12 residues. Germline V CDR1 and CDR2: LNHDA, SQIVND (reference sequence). The CDR3 spells CAGRDRDYGYTF. For the CDR3, the DNA is TGTGCCGGTAGGGACAGGGACTATGGCTACACCTTC.

The chain employs TRBV29-1 and TRBJ1-1; D ambiguous. The germline V gene has CDR1 SQVTM and CDR2 ANQGSEA. CDR3 size: 12 residues. Deletions cut 3 bases from V and 2 bases from J, with 7 bases between. CDR3 amino acids: CSVDGLNTEAFF. CDR3 nucleotides: TGCAGCGTTGACGGCCTTAACACTGAAGCTTTCTTT.